The 18 T cell receptor beta chains below were found in one sample sequenced in a study of cytomegalovirus exposure and HLA in healthy donors. The PCR was carried out with 60 Vbeta primers and 13 Jbeta primers. Clones were read by immunoSEQ multiplex PCR, and TCRdb kept only the in-frame ones, dropping some. The repertoire holds approximately 30,000 clones, approximately 47% seen once, with less than 2% in the top ten. The source material was PBMCs. The receptors shown here come from a woman aged 45-65 years in good health and CMV-seronegative.

The chain carries TRBV28 and TRBJ2-1; possibly TRBD2 for D (6 bases). Per the germline V gene, CDR1 is MDHEN and CDR2 is SYDVKM. The CDR3 totals 14 residues. V lost 3 bases and J 5 bases, leaving 11 bases between the germline ends. CDR3 region: CASSFWTNNNEQFF. The CDR3 coding sequence is TGTGCCAGCAGTTTCTGGACTAACAACAATGAGCAGTTCTTC.

The chain has TRBV7-9 and TRBJ2-1, with 13 positions matching TRBD2. CDR3 size: 15 residues. The germline V gene encodes CDR1 SEHNR and CDR2 FQNEAQ (reference sequence). The V gene end was trimmed by 5 bases and the J gene end by 4 bases; junction bases not matched to a gene: 2. The CDR3 nucleotides are TGTGCCAGCAGCGGGACTAGCGGGATTTACAATGAGCAGTTCTTC. This translates into CASSGTSGIYNEQFF. Supplemented by reference TRBV7-9 and TRBJ2-1, the full variable domain reads DTGVSQNPRHKITKRGQNVTFRCDPISEHNRLYWYRQTLGQGPEFLTYFQNEAQLEKSRLLSDRFSAERPKGSFSTLEIQRTEQGDSAMYLCASSGTSGIYNEQFFGPGTRLTVL.

In the case of this clone: One junction end disagrees with the germline gene, perhaps due to a read error. The V gene is TRBV7-9, the J gene TRBJ2-2, with 11 bases matching TRBD2. CDR3 length equals 16 residues. Germline V CDR1 and CDR2: SEHNR, FQNEAQ (reference sequence). CDR3 bases: TGTTCCAGCAGCTTTCTAGCGGGAGGGAACACCGGGGAGCTGTTTTTT. Translating it yields CSSSFLAGGNTGELFF.

This clone came up once. The chain joins TRBV20-1 to TRBJ2-7; a weak D match, TRBD1 (5 bases). CDR1 is DFQATT and CDR2 is SNEGSKA in the germline V gene (reference sequence). V was pared by 3 bases and J by 4 bases, with 7 bases between. The CDR3 runs 11 residues. The CDR3 sequence is CSASRAYEQYF. CDR3 DNA: TGCAGTGCTAGCAGGGCGTACGAGCAGTACTTC.

This clone has only a few counts. The chain recombines TRBV11-2 with TRBJ1-2; TRBD1 matches at 7 bases. With 3 bases clipped from V and 8 bases from J, the junction kept 6 bases outside the gene matches. Germline V CDR1 and CDR2: SGHAT, FQNNGV. This CDR3 has 13 residues. The CDR3 DNA reads as TGTGCCAGCAGCTTGATCAGGGGGGACGGCTACACCTTC. This translates into CASSLIRGDGYTF.

The V and J genes are TRBV19 and TRBJ2-2; 10 bases fit TRBD1. Germline V lookup: CDR1 LNHDA, CDR2 SQIVND (reference sequence). The CDR3 has 15 residues. V lost 11 bases and J lost 2; bases outside the gene matches: 8. The CDR3 DNA follows: TGTGCCTCTCATAGGGACAGGGGTAACACCGGGGAGCTGTTTTTT. This sequence encodes CASHRDRGNTGELFF.

The chain has TRBV19 and TRBJ1-1; D might be TRBD1 (6 bases). This CDR3 has 13 residues. The V end lost 8 bases, the J end lost 0 bases, and 10 bases lay between the germline ends. The germline V gene has CDR1 LNHDA and CDR2 SQIVND (reference sequence). The CDR3 DNA reads TGTGCCAGTTCCAGACAGGTGAACACTGAAGCTTTCTTT. As protein: CASSRQVNTEAFF.

The J gene is TRBJ2-7, the V gene TRBV4-1; D is perhaps TRBD1 (6 bases). The length of the CDR3 is 16 residues. V gave up 3 bases and J gave up 0 bases, with 15 bases separating them. Germline assignment: CDR1 MGHRA and CDR2 YSYEKL. CDR3 region: CASSQYLQGGSYEQYF. As DNA, the CDR3 is TGCGCCAGCAGCCAGTACCTTCAAGGGGGCTCCTACGAGCAGTACTTC.

The CDR3 sequence: CSASGTEAFF. In DNA form, the CDR3 reads TGCAGTGCGTCGGGCACTGAAGCTTTCTTT. The gene calls are TRBV20-1 and TRBJ1-1; D gene uncertain. CDR3 length: 10 amino acids. Germline CDR1 is DFQATT and CDR2 is SNEGSKA (reference sequence). V was shortened by 6 bases and J by 4 bases, with 6 bases between the two germline ends.

The genes are TRBV25-1 and TRBJ1-6; 7 nucleotides align to TRBD1. CDR1 and CDR2 from the germline V gene are MGHDK and SYGVNS. The CDR3 is made up of 15 amino acids. The J segment lost 3 bases and the V segment lost 6 bases, leaving 5 bases of the junction unmatched. CDR3 in amino acids: CASSQGQVYNSPLHF. The CDR3 DNA reads as TGTGCCAGCAGCCAAGGACAGGTCTATAATTCACCCCTCCACTTT.

The rearrangement joins TRBV5-6 to TRBJ2-1, with D perhaps matching TRBD2 (5 bases). Trimming stripped 1 base from V and 7 bases from J, with 12 bases between. The CDR3 is made up of 14 amino acids. Per germline, CDR1 SGHDT and CDR2 YYEEEE. The CDR3 DNA reads as TGTGCCAGCAGCTTGTGGGGTCGGGGTAATGAGCAGTTCTTC. It specifies CASSLWGRGNEQFF.

V is TRBV2 and J is TRBJ2-5; D is undetermined. Germline loops: CDR1 SNHLY, CDR2 FYNNEI. Trimming took 5 bases from V and 3 from J, leaving 7 bases between them. The length of the CDR3 is 12 residues. CDR3 loop: CASSRLKETQYF. CDR3 nucleotides: TGTGCCAGCAGTCGCCTAAAAGAGACCCAGTACTTC.

The chain joins TRBV5-5 to TRBJ1-2; TRBD1 might be the D (5 bases). The germline gives CDR1 SGHKS, CDR2 YYEKEE (reference sequence). The CDR3 loop spans 13 amino acids. The V end lost 4 bases, the J end lost 2 bases, and 9 bases lay between the germline ends. DNA of the CDR3: TGTGCCAGCAGCCCCGACAGCAACTATGGCTACACCTTC. It is translated as CASSPDSNYGYTF.

This clone was seen a handful of times. The rearrangement joins TRBV15 to TRBJ2-5; 7 bases are shared with TRBD1. Trimming cost V 1 base and J 1 base; bases outside gene matches: 6. Per germline, CDR1 LNHNV and CDR2 YYDKDF (reference sequence). This CDR3 contains 16 residues. The CDR3 reads CATSRALGGSQETQYF. The CDR3 DNA sequence: TGTGCCACCAGCAGAGCCCTAGGGGGCTCCCAAGAGACCCAGTACTTC.

The gene calls are TRBV7-8 and TRBJ2-5, with TRBD1 identical over 10 bases. The V segment lost 5 bases and the J segment 2 bases; nucleotides outside the gene matches: 2. Per the germline V gene, CDR1 is SGHVS and CDR2 is FQNEAQ. The CDR3 has 14 amino acids. The CDR3: CASSQGQGQETQYF. CDR3 DNA sequence: TGTGCCAGCAGCCAGGGACAGGGGCAAGAGACCCAGTACTTC.

There are a few counts of this clone. The V gene is TRBV5-4, the J gene TRBJ2-1; TRBD2 agrees at 9 bases. The CDR3 extends over 15 amino acids. Germline V gives CDR1 SGHNT, CDR2 YYREEE (reference sequence). The ends lost 2 bases at V and 4 bases at J; junction bases unmatched: 4. The CDR3 nucleotides are TGTGCCAGCAGCTTCGGCGGGGGGGCTTACAATGAGCAGTTCTTC. Translating gives CASSFGGGAYNEQFF. The entire variable domain, with the rest obtained from reference TRBV5-4 and TRBJ2-1, is as follows: ETGVTQSPTHLIKTRGQQVTLRCSSQSGHNTVSWYQQALGQGPQFIFQYYREEENGRGNFPPRFSGLQFPNYSSELNVNALELDDSALYLCASSFGGGAYNEQFFGPGTRLTVL.

This chain uses TRBV19 with TRBJ2-2, with 7 bases matching TRBD1. With 3 bases clipped from V and 6 bases from J, the junction kept 4 bases outside the gene matches. CDR3 length equals 14 residues. Germline lookup yields CDR1 LNHDA and CDR2 SQIVND (reference sequence). The CDR3 region has the DNA TGTGCCAGTAGTATGCTTACAGGGGCCGGGGAGCTGTTTTTT. Protein product: CASSMLTGAGELFF.

This clone appeared a few times. The rearrangement joins TRBV4-1 to TRBJ2-3, with 10 positions matching TRBD1. The V gene end was trimmed by 0 bases and the J gene end by 3 bases; junction bases not matched to a gene: 3. The germline gives CDR1 MGHRA, CDR2 YSYEKL. There are 16 residues in the CDR3. CDR3 nucleotide sequence: TGCGCCAGCAGCCAAGACCGGACAGGGGGAACAGATACGCAGTATTTT. Translating it yields CASSQDRTGGTDTQYF.